What follows are 20 T cell receptor beta chains derived from one specimen sequenced in a study of T-cell memory formation after mild COVID-19 (dated by TCRdb to the early 2020s). The library was built by means of 5' RACE. Sequencing relied on an Illumina NovaSeq 6000. TCRdb applied fastp at Q25 and MiXCR to the public reads, then kept only in-frame beta chains. Under each unique CDR3 protein, matching rows form one entry showing the most common genes and DNA. Across this sample there are about 340,000 distinct CDR3 sequences, with about 15% seen only once. Approximately 20% of the sample rests with the top ten. Sequenced input: PBMCs or a T cell subset sorted from them (not recorded which). The receptors derive from a man younger than 35 who had mild COVID-19 (a few samples of this study predate the infection). The sample titles of this study are shuffled in the database, so cell type and time point are left out; the donor was told from shared clones.

The table lists this clonotype with many counts. V and J are TRBV3-1 and TRBJ2-2, with a possible D match to TRBD1 (6 bases). CDR3 length equals 14 residues. Trimming cost V 4 bases and J 3 bases, with 9 bases left between them. Germline CDR1 reads LGHDT; CDR2 reads YNNKEL (reference sequence). The CDR3 region is CASSPPGDTGELFF. The CDR3, as DNA: TGTGCCAGCAGCCCCCCAGGGGACACCGGGGAGCTGTTTTTT. The full variable domain, rest sourced from reference TRBV3-1 and TRBJ2-2, is DTAVSQTPKYLVTQMGNDKSIKCEQNLGHDTMYWYKQDSKKFLKIMFSYNNKELIINETVPNRFSPKSPDKAHLNLHINSLELGDSAVYFCASSPPGDTGELFFGEGSRLTVL.

This clonotype occurred a few times. The V and J genes are TRBV7-7 and TRBJ2-5, with 10 bases that match TRBD1. Trimming at V came to 3 bases and at J to 4 bases, leaving 14 bases not matched to a gene. Germline CDR1 and CDR2: SSHAT and FNYEAQ (reference sequence). This CDR3 is built from 18 residues. CDR3 sequence: CASSLFAPGTGDGETQYF. CDR3 nucleotides: TGTGCCAGCAGCTTGTTCGCCCCCGGGACAGGGGATGGAGAGACCCAGTACTTC.

This clonotype was counted at least ten times. The chain carries TRBV29-1 and TRBJ2-2, with TRBD1 matching over 9 bases. Germline CDR1 and CDR2: SQVTM and ANQGSEA. CDR3 size: 17 residues. V lost 4 bases, J lost 6 bases, and 15 bases stayed unmatched. CDR3 loop: CSVAGTGIGGEPGELFF. For the CDR3, the DNA is TGCAGCGTTGCCGGGACAGGGATTGGAGGGGAGCCCGGGGAGCTGTTTTTT.

The J gene is TRBJ2-7, the V gene TRBV5-1, with TRBD2 identical over 8 bases. The germline V gene encodes CDR1 SGHRS and CDR2 YFSETQ. The V and J ends lost 6 bases and 3 bases, in that order; junction bases with no gene match: 5. This CDR3 is 13 amino acids long. DNA for the CDR3: TGCGCCAGCAAAGGCGGGGGGAACTACGAGCAGTACTTC. Translation: CASKGGGNYEQYF.

This clonotype has at least ten counts. The chain joins TRBV7-3 to TRBJ2-1, with TRBD2 identical over 7 bases. Germline CDR1 is SGHTA and CDR2 is FQGTGA. V gave up 5 bases and J gave up 6 bases; unmatched junction bases: 7. The CDR3 is 14 amino acids. CDR3: CASSLGLVGNEQFF. Written as DNA, the CDR3 is TGTGCCAGCAGCCTCGGACTAGTGGGCAATGAGCAGTTCTTC.

The gene calls are TRBV11-2 and TRBJ2-5; 12 positions match TRBD2. The CDR3 totals 13 residues. Germline V CDR1 and CDR2: SGHAT, FQNNGV. Trimming took 4 bases from V and 10 from J; bases not matched to a gene: 4. The CDR3 DNA reads as TGTGCCAGCAGCTCGACTAGCGGGGGCGGCCAGTACTTC. Protein: CASSSTSGGGQYF.

The V and J genes are TRBV10-3 and TRBJ2-1; D is uncertain. Trimming removed 3 bases from V and 0 bases from J, with 9 bases in between. Germline V lookup: CDR1 ENHRY, CDR2 SYGVKD. The length of the CDR3 is 15 residues. This CDR3 reads CAISEGHSSYNEQFF. The DNA for the CDR3 is TGTGCCATCAGTGAAGGCCATAGCTCCTACAATGAGCAGTTCTTC.

This clonotype was seen a few times. The V gene is TRBV3-1, the J gene TRBJ2-1, with TRBD2 matching 8 bases. Germline V CDR1 and CDR2: LGHDT, YNNKEL (reference sequence). The V and J ends lost 2 bases and 2 bases, in that order; junction bases with no gene match: 5. The CDR3 covers 16 residues. The CDR3 DNA reads as TGTGCCAGCAGCCAATCGTTGGGACTAGCCTACAATGAGCAGTTCTTC. Amino acid sequence: CASSQSLGLAYNEQFF.

In its sample, this clonotype was seen many times. The DNA for the CDR3 is TGCGCCAGCAGCCAAGAAATCACAGATACGCAGTATTTT. Protein: CASSQEITDTQYF. J is TRBJ2-3 and V is TRBV4-3, with D hard to call. V lost 0 bases, J lost 2 bases, and 3 bases lay in between. The CDR3 has 13 amino acids. Germline CDR1 and CDR2: LGHNA and YSLEER.

V gene TRBV7-9 combines with J gene TRBJ1-2; D remains unclear. Germline CDR1 SEHNR, CDR2 FQNEAQ (reference sequence). Trimming took off 5 bases at V and 7 bases at J, with 8 bases between the two ends. The CDR3 runs to 11 residues. CDR3: CASSPSIGYTF. The CDR3 coding sequence is TGTGCCAGCAGCCCCAGTATTGGCTACACCTTC.

The chain couples TRBV6-8 to TRBJ1-1, with no clear D. The V and J ends lost 9 bases and 5 bases respectively, with 10 bases between them. Germline loops: CDR1 MNHGY, CDR2 SAAAGT. The CDR3 has 11 amino acids. DNA of the CDR3: TGTGCCAGAAACAACATGACTGAAGCTTTCTTT. Translated, it gives CARNNMTEAFF.

This clonotype has a handful of counts. V is TRBV15 and J is TRBJ2-3, with TRBD1 identical over 10 bases. CDR3 length: 17 amino acids. In germline, CDR1 is LNHNV, CDR2 YYDKDF (reference sequence). V was pared by 4 bases and J by 6 bases, with 13 bases of the junction left unmatched. CDR3 sequence: CATSTLPPGQGIDTQYF. In nucleotides, the CDR3 is TGTGCCACCAGCACACTACCTCCGGGACAGGGGATCGATACGCAGTATTTT. Looking up the rest from reference TRBV15 and TRBJ2-3 gives the full variable domain: DAMVIQNPRYQVTQFGKPVTLSCSQTLNHNVMYWYQQKSSQAPKLLFHYYDKDFNNEADTPDNFQSRRPNTSFCFLDIRSPGLGDTAMYLCATSTLPPGQGIDTQYFGPGTRLTVL.

This clonotype occurred a few times. The V and J genes are TRBV20-1 and TRBJ2-5, with 8 bases lining up with TRBD2. CDR3 size: 13 residues. Germline V gene sequence: CDR1 DFQATT, CDR2 SNEGSKA (reference sequence). V lost 5 bases to trimming and J lost 5 bases; unmatched junction nucleotides: 7. The CDR3 here is CSAYYGGAETQYF. For the CDR3, the DNA is TGCAGTGCTTATTACGGGGGGGCGGAGACCCAGTACTTC.

The chain couples TRBV5-1 to TRBJ2-1, with a weak D call TRBD1 (5 bases). CDR3 length equals 15 residues. V gave up 0 bases and J gave up 4 bases, with 11 bases separating them. Per the germline V gene, CDR1 is SGHRS and CDR2 is YFSETQ. The CDR3 sequence: CASSLVGRDYNEQFF. The CDR3 bases are TGCGCCAGCAGCTTGGTGGGCAGGGATTACAATGAGCAGTTCTTC.

This clonotype was found many times. V and J are TRBV5-1 and TRBJ1-2; D might be TRBD1 (5 bases). V lost 0 bases, J lost 8 bases, and 17 bases lay in between. Germline V gives CDR1 SGHRS, CDR2 YFSETQ. There are 15 residues in the CDR3. Here the CDR3 DNA reads TGCGCCAGCAGCTTGGCCGCGGGGGAGAGCTCAGGCTACACCTTC. This translates into CASSLAAGESSGYTF. The full variable domain, in which reference TRBV5-1 and TRBJ1-2 provide the parts outside the CDR3, is KAGVTQTPRYLIKTRGQQVTLSCSPISGHRSVSWYQQTPGQGLQFLFEYFSETQRNKGNFPGRFSGRQFSNSRSEMNVSTLELGDSALYLCASSLAAGESSGYTFGSGTRLTVV.

This clonotype showed up many times. V gene TRBV7-3 combines with J gene TRBJ2-3, with D unclear. CDR1 and CDR2 from the germline V gene are SGHTA and FQGTGA. This CDR3 has 13 amino acids. V was cut by 4 bases and J by 0 bases, with 5 bases left in between. The CDR3 reads CASSSTSTDTQYF. CDR3 nucleotides: TGTGCCAGCAGCTCAACTAGCACAGATACGCAGTATTTT.

The rearrangement links TRBV3-1 to TRBJ2-5, with 9 bases fitting TRBD2. V lost 0 bases to trimming and J lost 1 base; unmatched junction nucleotides: 3. CDR1 LGHDT and CDR2 YNNKEL come from the germline V gene (reference sequence). The length of the CDR3 is 16 residues. This CDR3 reads CASSQEILAGQETQYF. The CDR3 region has the DNA TGTGCCAGCAGCCAAGAGATACTAGCGGGCCAAGAGACCCAGTACTTC.

There are a few counts of this clonotype. This chain joins TRBV20-1 and TRBJ2-7; 7 bases are shared with TRBD1. CDR1 and CDR2 (germline): DFQATT, SNEGSKA (reference sequence). This CDR3 spans 12 amino acids. V was clipped by 5 bases and J by 4 bases; unmatched bases: 5. CDR3 nucleotides: TGCAGTGCTTCCTCGACAGGGTACGAGCAGTACTTC. Protein sequence: CSASSTGYEQYF.

This sequence joins TRBV6-2 or TRBV6-3 and TRBJ1-1; the D is unclear. V was pared by 6 bases and J by 0 bases, with 8 bases between. In germline, CDR1 is MNHEY, CDR2 SVGEGT. The CDR3 runs to 13 residues. Here the CDR3 reads CASSPAMNTEAFF. CDR3 nucleotide sequence: TGTGCCAGCAGCCCTGCTATGAACACTGAAGCTTTCTTT.

CDR3 bases: TGTGCCACCTCGGGTTACGTGAACACTGAAGCTTTCTTT. Protein product: CATSGYVNTEAFF. The chain uses TRBV2 and TRBJ1-1; D gene ambiguous. The CDR3 is 13 residues long. Trimming removed 10 bases at V and 0 bases at J, with 12 bases between. Germline V gene data show CDR1 as SNHLY and CDR2 as FYNNEI.